This T cell receptor (beta chain) came from a study of blood T cell repertoires in COVID-19. TCRdb's table, derived via immunoSEQ multiplex PCR, lists solely in-frame clones and lacks some. The sample lists around 300,000 clones; more than 75% were seen once. CDR3 length: 14 amino acids. Germline CDR1 reads SQVTM; CDR2 reads ANQGSEA. The V segment lost 4 bases and the J segment 2 bases; nucleotides outside the gene matches: 4. The receptor's source is a man aged 50-60 years with active or convalescent COVID-19. Specimen: peripheral blood. The chain combines TRBV29-1 with TRBJ2-1, with 8 bases fitting TRBD2. As DNA, the CDR3 is TGCAGCGTTGTCCCGGGACTAGCCTACAATGAGCAGTTCTTC. It specifies CSVVPGLAYNEQFF.